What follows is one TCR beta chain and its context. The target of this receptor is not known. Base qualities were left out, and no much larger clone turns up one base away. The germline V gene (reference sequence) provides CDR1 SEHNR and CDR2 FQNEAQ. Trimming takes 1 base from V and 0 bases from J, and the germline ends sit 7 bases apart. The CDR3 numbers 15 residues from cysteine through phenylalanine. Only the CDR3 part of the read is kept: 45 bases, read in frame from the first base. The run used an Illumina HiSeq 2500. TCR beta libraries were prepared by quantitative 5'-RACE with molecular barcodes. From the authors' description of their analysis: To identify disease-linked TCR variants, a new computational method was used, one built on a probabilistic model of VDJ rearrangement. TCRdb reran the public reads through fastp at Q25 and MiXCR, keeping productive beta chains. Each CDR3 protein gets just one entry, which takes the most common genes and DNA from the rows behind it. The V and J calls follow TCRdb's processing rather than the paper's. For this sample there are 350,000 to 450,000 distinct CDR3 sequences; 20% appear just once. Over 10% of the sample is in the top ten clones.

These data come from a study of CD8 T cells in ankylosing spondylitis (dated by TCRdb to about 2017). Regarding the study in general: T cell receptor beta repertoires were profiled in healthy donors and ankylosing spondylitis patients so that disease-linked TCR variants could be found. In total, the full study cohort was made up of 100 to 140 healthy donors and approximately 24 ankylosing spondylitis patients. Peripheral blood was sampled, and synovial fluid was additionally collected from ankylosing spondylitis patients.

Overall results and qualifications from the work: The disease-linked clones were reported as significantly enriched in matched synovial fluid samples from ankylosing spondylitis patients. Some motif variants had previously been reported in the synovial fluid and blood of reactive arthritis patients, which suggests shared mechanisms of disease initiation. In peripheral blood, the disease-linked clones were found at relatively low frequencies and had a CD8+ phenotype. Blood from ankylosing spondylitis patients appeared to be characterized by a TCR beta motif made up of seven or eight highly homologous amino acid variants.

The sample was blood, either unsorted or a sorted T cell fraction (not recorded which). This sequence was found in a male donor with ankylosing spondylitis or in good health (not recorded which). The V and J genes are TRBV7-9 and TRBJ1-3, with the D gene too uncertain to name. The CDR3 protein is CASSLVVNSGNTIYF. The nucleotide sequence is TGTGCCAGCAGCTTAGTGGTCAACTCTGGAAACACCATATATTTT. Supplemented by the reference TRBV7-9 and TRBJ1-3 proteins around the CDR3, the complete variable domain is DTGVSQNPRHKITKRGQNVTFRCDPISEHNRLYWYRQTLGQGPEFLTYFQNEAQLEKSRLLSDRFSAERPKGSFSTLEIQRTEQGDSAMYLCASSLVVNSGNTIYFGEGSWLTVV.